This T cell receptor beta chain emerged from a study of cytomegalovirus exposure and HLA in healthy donors. The PCR employed 60 Vbeta primers together with 13 Jbeta primers. Some clones are missing from TCRdb's copy, which holds only in-frame ones; the method was immunoSEQ multiplex PCR. The data contain roughly 180,000 clones, more than 65% of them seen just once; the ten biggest clones take up 2.5% to 3%. The CDR3 contains 17 residues. Trimming removed 1 base from V and 2 bases from J; junction bases left unmatched: 7. Germline V lookup: CDR1 SGHTA, CDR2 FQGNSA. This clonotype was sampled from a female donor in good health and CMV-seronegative. Specimen: PBMCs. This chain joins TRBV7-2 and TRBJ2-5; TRBD2 aligns across 10 bases. CDR3 loop: CASSLVGPLAGQETQYF. DNA for the CDR3: TGTGCCAGCAGCTTAGTTGGGCCACTAGCGGGGCAAGAGACCCAGTACTTC.